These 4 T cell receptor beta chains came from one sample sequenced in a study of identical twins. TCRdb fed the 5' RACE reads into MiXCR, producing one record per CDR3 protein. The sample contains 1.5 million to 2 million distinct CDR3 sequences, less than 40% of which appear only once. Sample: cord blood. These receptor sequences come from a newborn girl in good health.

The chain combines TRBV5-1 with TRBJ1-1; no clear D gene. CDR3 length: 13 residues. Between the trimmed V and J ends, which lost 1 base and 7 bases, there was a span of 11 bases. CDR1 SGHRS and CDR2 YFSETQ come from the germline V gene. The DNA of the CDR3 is TGCGCCAGCAGCTTGAATGGTAATTATGAAGCTTTCTTT. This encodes CASSLNGNYEAFF.

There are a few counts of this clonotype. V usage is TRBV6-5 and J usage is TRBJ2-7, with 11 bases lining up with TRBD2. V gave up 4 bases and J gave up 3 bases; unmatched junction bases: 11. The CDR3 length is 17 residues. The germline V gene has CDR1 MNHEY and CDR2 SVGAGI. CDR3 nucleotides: TGTGCCAGCAGTTCTACCCACCCGACTAGCGGGAACTACGAGCAGTACTTC. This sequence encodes CASSSTHPTSGNYEQYF.

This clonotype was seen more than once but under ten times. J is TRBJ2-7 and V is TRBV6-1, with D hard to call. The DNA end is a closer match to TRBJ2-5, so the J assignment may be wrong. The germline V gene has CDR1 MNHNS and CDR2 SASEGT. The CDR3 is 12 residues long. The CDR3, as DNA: TGTGCCAGCAGTGCTAGTTTAGAGACCCAGTACTTC. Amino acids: CASSASLETQYF.

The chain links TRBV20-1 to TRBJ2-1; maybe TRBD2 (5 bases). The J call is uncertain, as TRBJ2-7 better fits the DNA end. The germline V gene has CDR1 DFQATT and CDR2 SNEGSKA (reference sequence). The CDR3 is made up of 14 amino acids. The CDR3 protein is CSARTRANYNEQYF. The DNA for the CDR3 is TGCAGTGCTAGGACGCGGGCTAATTACAATGAGCAGTACTTC.